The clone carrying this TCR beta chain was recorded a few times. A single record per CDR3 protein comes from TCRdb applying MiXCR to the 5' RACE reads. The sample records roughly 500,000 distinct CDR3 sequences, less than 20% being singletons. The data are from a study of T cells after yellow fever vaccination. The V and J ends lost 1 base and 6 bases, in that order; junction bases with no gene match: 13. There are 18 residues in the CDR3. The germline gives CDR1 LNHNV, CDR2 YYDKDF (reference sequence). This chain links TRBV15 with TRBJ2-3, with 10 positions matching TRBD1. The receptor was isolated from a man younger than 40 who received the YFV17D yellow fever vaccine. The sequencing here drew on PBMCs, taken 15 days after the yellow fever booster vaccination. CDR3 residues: CATSRGLRQGASGDTQYF. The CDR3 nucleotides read TGTGCCACCAGCAGAGGCTTGAGACAGGGGGCCTCTGGGGATACGCAGTATTTT.